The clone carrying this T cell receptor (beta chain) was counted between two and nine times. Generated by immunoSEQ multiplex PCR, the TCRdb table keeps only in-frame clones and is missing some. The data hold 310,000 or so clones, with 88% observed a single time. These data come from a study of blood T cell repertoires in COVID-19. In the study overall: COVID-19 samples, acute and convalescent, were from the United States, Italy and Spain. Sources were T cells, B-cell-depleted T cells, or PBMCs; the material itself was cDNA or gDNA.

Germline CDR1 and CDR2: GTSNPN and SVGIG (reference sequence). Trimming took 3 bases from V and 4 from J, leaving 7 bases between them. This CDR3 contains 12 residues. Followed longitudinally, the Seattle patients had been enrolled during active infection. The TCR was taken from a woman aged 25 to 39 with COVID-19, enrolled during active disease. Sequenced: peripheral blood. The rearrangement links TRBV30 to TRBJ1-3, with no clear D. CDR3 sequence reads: CAWRVGGNTIYF. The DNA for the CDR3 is TGTGCCTGGAGGGTGGGCGGAAACACCATATATTTT.